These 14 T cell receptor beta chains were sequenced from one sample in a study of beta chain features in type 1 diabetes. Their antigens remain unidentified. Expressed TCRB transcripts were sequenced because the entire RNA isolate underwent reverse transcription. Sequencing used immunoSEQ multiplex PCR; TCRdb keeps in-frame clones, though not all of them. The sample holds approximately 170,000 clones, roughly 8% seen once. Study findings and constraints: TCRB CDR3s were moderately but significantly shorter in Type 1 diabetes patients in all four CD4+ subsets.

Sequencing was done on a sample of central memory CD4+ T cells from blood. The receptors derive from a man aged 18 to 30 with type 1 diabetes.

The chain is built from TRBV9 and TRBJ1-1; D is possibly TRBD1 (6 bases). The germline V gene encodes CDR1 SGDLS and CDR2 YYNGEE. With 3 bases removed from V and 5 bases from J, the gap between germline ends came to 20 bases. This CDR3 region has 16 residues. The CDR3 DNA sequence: TGTGCCAGCAGCGCCCCTGAACGTCAGGGGAAAACTGAAGCTTTCTTT. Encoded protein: CASSAPERQGKTEAFF.

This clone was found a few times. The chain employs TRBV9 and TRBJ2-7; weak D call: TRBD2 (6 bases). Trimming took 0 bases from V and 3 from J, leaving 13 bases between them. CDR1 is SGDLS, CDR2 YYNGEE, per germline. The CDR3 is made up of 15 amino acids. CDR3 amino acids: CASSVAASEYYEQYF. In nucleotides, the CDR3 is TGTGCCAGCAGCGTAGCGGCTAGCGAGTACTACGAGCAGTACTTC.

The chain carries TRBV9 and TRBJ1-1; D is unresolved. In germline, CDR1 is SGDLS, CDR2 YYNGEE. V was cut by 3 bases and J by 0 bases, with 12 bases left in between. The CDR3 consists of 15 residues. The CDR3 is CASSASEGVNTEAFF. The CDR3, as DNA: TGTGCCAGCAGCGCGTCTGAGGGCGTGAACACTGAAGCTTTCTTT.

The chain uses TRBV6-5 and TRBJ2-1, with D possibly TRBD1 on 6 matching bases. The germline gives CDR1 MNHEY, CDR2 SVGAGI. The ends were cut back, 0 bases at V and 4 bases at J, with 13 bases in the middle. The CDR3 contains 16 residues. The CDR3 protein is CASSYSDRLGYNEQFF. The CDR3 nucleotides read TGTGCCAGCAGTTACTCCGACAGGCTGGGGTACAATGAGCAGTTCTTC.

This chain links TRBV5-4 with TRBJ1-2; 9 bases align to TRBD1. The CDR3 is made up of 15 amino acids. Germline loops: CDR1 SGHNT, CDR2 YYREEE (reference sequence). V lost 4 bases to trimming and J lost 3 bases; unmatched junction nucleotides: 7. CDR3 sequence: CASSPQGASDYGYTF. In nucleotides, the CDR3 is TGTGCCAGCAGCCCACAGGGGGCATCTGACTATGGCTACACCTTC.

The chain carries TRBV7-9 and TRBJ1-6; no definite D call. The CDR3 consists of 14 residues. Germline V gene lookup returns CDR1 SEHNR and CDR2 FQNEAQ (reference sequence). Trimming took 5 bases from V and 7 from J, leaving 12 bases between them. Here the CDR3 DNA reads TGTGCCAGCAGCCTAACAACGGGGAATTCACCCCTCCACTTT. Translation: CASSLTTGNSPLHF.

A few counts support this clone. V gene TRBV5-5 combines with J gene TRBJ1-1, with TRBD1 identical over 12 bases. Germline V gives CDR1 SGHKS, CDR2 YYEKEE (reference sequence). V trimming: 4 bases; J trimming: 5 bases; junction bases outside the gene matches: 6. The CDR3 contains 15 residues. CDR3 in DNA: TGTGCCAGCAGCCCGGGACAGGGGGCGTGGACTGAAGCTTTCTTT. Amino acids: CASSPGQGAWTEAFF.

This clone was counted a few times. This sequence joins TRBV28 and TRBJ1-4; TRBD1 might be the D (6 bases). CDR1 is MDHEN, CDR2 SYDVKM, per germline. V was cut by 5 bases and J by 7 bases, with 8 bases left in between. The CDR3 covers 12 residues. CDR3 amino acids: CASSTGREKLFF. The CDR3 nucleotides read TGTGCCAGCAGTACAGGGCGTGAAAAACTGTTTTTT.

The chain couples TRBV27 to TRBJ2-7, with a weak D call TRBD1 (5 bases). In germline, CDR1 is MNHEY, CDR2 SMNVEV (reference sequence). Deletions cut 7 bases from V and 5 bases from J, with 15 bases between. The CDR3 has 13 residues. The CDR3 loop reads CASTPPGRDEQYF. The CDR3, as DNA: TGTGCCAGCACCCCCCCAGGCAGGGACGAGCAGTACTTC.

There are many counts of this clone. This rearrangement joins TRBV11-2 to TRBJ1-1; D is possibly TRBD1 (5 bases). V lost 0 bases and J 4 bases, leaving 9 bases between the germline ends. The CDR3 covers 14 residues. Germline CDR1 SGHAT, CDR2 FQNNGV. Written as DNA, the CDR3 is TGTGCCAGCAGCTTAGATTTTAGGGGCACTGAAGCTTTCTTT. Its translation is CASSLDFRGTEAFF.

CDR3 DNA: TGTGCCAGCAGATTTACAGGGGGCATCGGAGCTTTCTTT. Protein: CASRFTGGIGAFF. The V and J genes are TRBV2 and TRBJ1-1; 9 bases are shared with TRBD1. CDR3 size: 13 residues. V lost 6 bases, J lost 10 bases, and 9 bases stayed unmatched. CDR1 and CDR2 (germline): SNHLY, FYNNEI.

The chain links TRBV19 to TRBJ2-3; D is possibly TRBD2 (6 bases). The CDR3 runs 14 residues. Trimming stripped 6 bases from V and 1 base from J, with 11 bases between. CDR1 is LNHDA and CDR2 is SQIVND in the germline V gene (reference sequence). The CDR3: CASSRGGGTDTQYF. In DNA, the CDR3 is TGTGCCAGTAGCCGGGGAGGCGGCACAGATACGCAGTATTTT.

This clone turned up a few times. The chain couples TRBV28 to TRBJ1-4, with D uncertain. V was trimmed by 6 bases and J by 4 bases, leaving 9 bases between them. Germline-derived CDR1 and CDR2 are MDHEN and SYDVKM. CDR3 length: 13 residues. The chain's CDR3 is CASSPVINEKLFF. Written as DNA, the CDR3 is TGTGCCAGCAGCCCGGTCATTAATGAAAAACTGTTTTTT.

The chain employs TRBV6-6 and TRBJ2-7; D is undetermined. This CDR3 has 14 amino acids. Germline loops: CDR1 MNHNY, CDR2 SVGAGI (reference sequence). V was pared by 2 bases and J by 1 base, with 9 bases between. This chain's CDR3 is CASSYRSESYEQYF. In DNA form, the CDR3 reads TGTGCCAGCAGTTACAGGAGTGAATCCTACGAGCAGTACTTC.